A single sample gave rise to the 6 T cell receptor beta chains below, sequenced in a study of neurological immune-mediated disorders. In TCRdb, the 5' RACE reads were re-called with MiXCR into one record per CDR3 protein. Of 80,000 to 85,000 distinct CDR3 sequences in the sample, 2.6% were seen once. Input material: PBMCs. These TCRs come from a woman in her 30s with multiple sclerosis.

This clonotype has only a few counts. The J gene is TRBJ2-2, the V gene TRBV15, with D perhaps TRBD1 or TRBD2 (5 bases each). CDR1 is LNHNV and CDR2 is YYDKDF in the germline V gene (reference sequence). Trimming stripped 5 bases from V and 3 bases from J, with 10 bases between. The CDR3 extends over 14 amino acids. The CDR3 DNA reads TGTGCCACCAGCTTAAGGGGAGACACCGGGGAGCTGTTTTTT. The encoded protein is CATSLRGDTGELFF.

This clonotype was seen many times. The rearrangement uses TRBV9 and TRBJ2-7; tentatively, D is TRBD1 (5 bases). Germline CDR1 SGDLS, CDR2 YYNGEE. The V and J ends lost 0 bases and 5 bases respectively, with 9 bases between them. The CDR3 consists of 13 residues. CDR3 sequence: CASSVEGLDEQYF. In DNA form, the CDR3 reads TGTGCCAGCAGCGTAGAGGGGCTGGACGAGCAGTACTTC. Filled out from reference TRBV9 and TRBJ2-7, the complete variable domain reads DSGVTQTPKHLITATGQRVTLRCSPRSGDLSVYWYQQSLDQGLQFLIQYYNGEERAKGNILERFSAQQFPDLHSELNLSSLELGDSALYFCASSVEGLDEQYFGPGTRLTVT.

This clonotype showed up many times. The chain recombines TRBV11-2 with TRBJ1-1; TRBD1 is a possible D gene (5 bases). With 3 bases removed from V and 7 bases from J, the gap between germline ends came to 18 bases. The length of the CDR3 is 15 residues. The germline CDR1 and CDR2 sequences are SGHAT and FQNNGV. The CDR3 DNA is TGTGCCAGCAGCTTGCCTCCAGGACACGGGGGTGAAGCTTTCTTT. The encoded protein is CASSLPPGHGGEAFF.

This clonotype appeared many times. The V and J genes are TRBV20-1 and TRBJ1-4, with 12 bases identical to TRBD1. Germline loops: CDR1 DFQATT, CDR2 SNEGSKA (reference sequence). Trimming removed 6 bases from V and 7 bases from J; junction bases left unmatched: 0. This CDR3 spans 12 amino acids. This CDR3 reads CSAGQGAEKLFF. The DNA of the CDR3 is TGCAGTGCGGGACAGGGGGCTGAAAAACTGTTTTTT.

Many counts were recorded for this clonotype. This chain joins TRBV29-1 and TRBJ1-1; D call uncertain. Germline CDR1 is SQVTM and CDR2 is ANQGSEA. This CDR3 is built from 13 residues. The V end lost 4 bases, the J end lost 3 bases, and 12 bases lay between the germline ends. The CDR3 nucleotides read TGCAGCGTTGGGACGCCGGGGTACACTGAAGCTTTCTTT. Residues: CSVGTPGYTEAFF.

This clonotype was seen ten or more times. The chain carries TRBV20-1 and TRBJ2-1, with unresolved D. CDR1 is DFQATT, CDR2 SNEGSKA, per germline (reference sequence). V lost 5 bases to trimming and J lost 0 bases, with 14 bases between them. This CDR3 has 15 residues. This CDR3 reads CSAPDRKSSYNEQFF. DNA of the CDR3: TGCAGTGCTCCAGACCGGAAGAGCTCCTACAATGAGCAGTTCTTC.